These 20 T cell receptor beta chains were sequenced from one sample in a study of blood T cell repertoires in COVID-19. Libraries were prepared by immunoSEQ multiplex PCR; TCRdb keeps only in-frame clonotypes and omits some of them. The sample lists approximately 62,000 clones, 76% occurring once. Material for sequencing was peripheral blood. These receptors came from a woman aged 45-65 years with active or convalescent COVID-19.

This chain links TRBV6-6 with TRBJ2-5, with D maybe TRBD2 (6 bases). This CDR3 spans 13 amino acids. Germline loops: CDR1 MNHNY, CDR2 SVGAGI (reference sequence). V lost 10 bases and J lost 5, with 17 bases in between. CDR3 nucleotides: TGTGCCATAGGGCGGGGCGCGAGGGAGACCCAGTACTTC. Encoded protein: CAIGRGARETQYF.

The chain has TRBV7-9 and TRBJ1-6; no definite D call. Germline CDR1 SEHNR, CDR2 FQNEAQ (reference sequence). The CDR3 totals 12 residues. With 5 bases removed from V and 7 bases from J, the gap between germline ends came to 6 bases. For the CDR3, the DNA is TGTGCCAGCAGCCAAGAGAATTCACCCCTCCACTTT. This sequence encodes CASSQENSPLHF.

This clone was recorded a few times. The rearrangement links TRBV7-8 to TRBJ2-3; tentatively, D is TRBD1 (5 bases). The length of the CDR3 is 13 residues. Trimming took off 5 bases at V and 5 bases at J, with 11 bases between the two ends. Per germline, CDR1 SGHVS and CDR2 FQNEAQ. The CDR3 here is CASSPPQEDTQYF. The CDR3 region has the DNA TGTGCCAGCAGCCCCCCACAGGAAGATACGCAGTATTTT.

J is TRBJ1-2 and V is TRBV6-5, with 10 bases identical to TRBD1. The CDR3 has 13 amino acids. Trimming cost V 9 bases and J 7 bases; bases outside gene matches: 8. Germline values: CDR1 MNHEY, CDR2 SVGAGI. This CDR3 is CASGGQGMLGYTF. The CDR3, as DNA: TGTGCCAGTGGGGGACAGGGGATGCTTGGCTACACCTTC.

V usage is TRBV5-1 and J usage is TRBJ2-5; TRBD2 aligns across 11 bases. This CDR3 spans 15 amino acids. CDR1 and CDR2 from the germline V gene are SGHRS and YFSETQ. V lost 4 bases and J lost 4; bases outside the gene matches: 6. CDR3 region: CASSLSGRGRETQYF. Here the CDR3 DNA reads TGCGCCAGCAGCCTTAGCGGGAGGGGGCGAGAGACCCAGTACTTC.

The chain's CDR3 is CASSQAREGETQYF. CDR3 DNA sequence: TGTGCCAGCAGCCAAGCGCGGGAGGGAGAGACCCAGTACTTC. The chain joins TRBV4-2 to TRBJ2-5, with 9 bases that match TRBD2. The germline V gene encodes CDR1 LGHNA and CDR2 YNFKEQ. Germline trimming cut 1 base from V and 4 bases from J; bases unmatched to any gene: 1. CDR3 size: 14 residues.

The V gene is TRBV7-2, the J gene TRBJ2-3, with 14 bases lining up with TRBD2. Germline loops: CDR1 SGHTA, CDR2 FQGNSA. V gave up 5 bases and J gave up 1 base; unmatched junction bases: 8. This CDR3 region has 18 residues. The CDR3 bases are TGTGCCAGCAGCCCCAGACTAGCGGGAGGGATGGGCACAGATACGCAGTATTTT. It is translated as CASSPRLAGGMGTDTQYF.

The V and J genes are TRBV15 and TRBJ2-3; D remains ambiguous. CDR1 is LNHNV and CDR2 is YYDKDF in the germline V gene (reference sequence). The CDR3 totals 14 residues. Trimming took off 3 bases at V and 0 bases at J, with 7 bases between the two ends. In DNA form, the CDR3 reads TGTGCCACCAGCAGGTTTACTAGCACAGATACGCAGTATTTT. Its protein is CATSRFTSTDTQYF.

This clone has more than one count but fewer than ten. This sequence joins TRBV7-2 and TRBJ2-3, with 12 bases identical to TRBD2. Germline values: CDR1 SGHTA, CDR2 FQGNSA. This CDR3 contains 16 residues. V lost 6 bases to trimming and J lost 2 bases; unmatched junction nucleotides: 6. The CDR3 nucleotides read TGTGCCAGCAGTTTCGGACTAGCGGGACCCACAGATACGCAGTATTTT. Translation gives CASSFGLAGPTDTQYF.

The chain carries TRBV27 and TRBJ1-5; a weak D match, TRBD1 (6 bases). CDR3 length: 15 residues. Germline assignment: CDR1 MNHEY and CDR2 SMNVEV (reference sequence). V lost 0 bases and J lost 6, with 12 bases in between. The CDR3 nucleotides read TGTGCCAGCAGTTTATCAGCAGGGGATCGTCAGCCCCAGCATTTT. Protein: CASSLSAGDRQPQHF.

This clone was recorded once. A read error may produce the germline difference seen at one junction end. This chain links TRBV7-9 with TRBJ2-7; tentatively, D is TRBD1 (5 bases). Germline loops: CDR1 SEHNR, CDR2 FQNEAQ (reference sequence). CDR3 length equals 9 residues. CDR3: CASSGGHSF. Here the CDR3 DNA reads TGTGCCAGCAGCGGCGGACACAGCTTC.

The rearrangement joins TRBV6-5 to TRBJ1-3; D gene ambiguous. Germline V gives CDR1 MNHEY, CDR2 SVGAGI. The V end lost 4 bases, the J end lost 0 bases, and 13 bases lay between the germline ends. This CDR3 is 16 amino acids long. Here the CDR3 reads CASSSFAVPSGNTIYF. The CDR3, as DNA: TGTGCCAGCAGTTCTTTCGCAGTACCCTCTGGAAACACCATATATTTT.

This clone appeared a few times. The chain combines TRBV19 with TRBJ2-7; 7 bases line up with TRBD2. The CDR3 is 15 amino acids. The germline CDR1 and CDR2 sequences are LNHDA and SQIVND (reference sequence). Trimming cost V 5 bases and J 3 bases; bases outside gene matches: 10. The DNA of the CDR3 is TGTGCCAGTAGTGCGCGGGAGTCCCTTGTCTACGAGCAGTACTTC. The encoded protein is CASSARESLVYEQYF.

V usage is TRBV19 and J usage is TRBJ2-2; TRBD1 aligns across 8 bases. The germline gives CDR1 LNHDA, CDR2 SQIVND (reference sequence). The CDR3 contains 17 residues. V shed 5 bases and J 0 bases; nucleotides not matched to a gene: 8. CDR3 amino acids: CASSFGSGGANTGELFF. The CDR3 bases are TGTGCCAGTAGTTTTGGATCAGGGGGCGCGAACACCGGGGAGCTGTTTTTT.

The chain combines TRBV4-1 with TRBJ2-7; 8 bases align to TRBD2. V was pared by 1 base and J by 3 bases, with 8 bases of the junction left unmatched. This CDR3 is built from 16 residues. Germline CDR1 MGHRA, CDR2 YSYEKL. CDR3 DNA sequence: TGCGCCAGCAGCCAAGGGCCGGCGGGGGGCAACTACGAGCAGTACTTC. Its translation: CASSQGPAGGNYEQYF.

This chain connects TRBV18 to TRBJ2-7; TRBD1 matches 9 bases. CDR1 and CDR2 from the germline V gene are KGHSH and LQKENI. J gave up 2 bases and V 6 bases, and 8 bases lay outside the gene matches. There are 15 residues in the CDR3. The CDR3 DNA reads TGTGCCAGCTCTCGTAACCGGGACAGGGCCTACGAGCAGTACTTC. It encodes CASSRNRDRAYEQYF.

This chain uses TRBV6-1 with TRBJ1-6, with unresolved D. Trimming left V 6 bases short and J 7 bases short, with 13 bases between. The V gene's germline CDR1 is MNHNS and CDR2 SASEGT. The CDR3 sequence is 14 residues long. The CDR3: CASSPPGGNSPLHF. The CDR3 DNA reads as TGTGCCAGCAGCCCCCCAGGAGGGAATTCACCCCTCCACTTT.

This clone was counted between two and nine times. This CDR3 reads CASSPRTDAYEQYF. The DNA for the CDR3 is TGTGCCAGCAGCCCACGGACAGATGCCTACGAGCAGTACTTC. The V call is TRBV11-2, the J call TRBJ2-7; maybe TRBD1 (6 bases). Germline V gene lookup returns CDR1 SGHAT and CDR2 FQNNGV. The CDR3 covers 14 residues. V was shortened by 5 bases and J by 2 bases, with 13 bases between the two germline ends.

The V and J genes are TRBV7-2 and TRBJ1-3, with D tentatively TRBD1 (5 bases). CDR3 length: 14 residues. Germline V lookup: CDR1 SGHTA, CDR2 FQGNSA. V was shortened by 3 bases and J by 4 bases, with 10 bases between the two germline ends. The CDR3 sequence: CASSLGTEGNTIYF. The CDR3 DNA reads as TGTGCCAGCAGCTTGGGGACTGAGGGAAACACCATATATTTT.

This clone was seen only once. The CDR3 region is CAIREGGTEAFF. The CDR3 region has the DNA TGTGCCATCAGGGAGGGCGGCACTGAAGCTTTCTTT. This rearrangement joins TRBV10-3 to TRBJ1-1; D uncertain. Looked up from germline, CDR1 is ENHRY and CDR2 is SYGVKD. The V gene lost 6 bases and the J gene lost 4 bases, with 9 bases spanning the gap. CDR3 length equals 12 residues.